Each of the 11 T cell receptor beta chains below was sequenced from the same sample in a study of blood T cell repertoires in COVID-19. Only in-frame clones appear in the TCRdb table, and some are missing; sequencing was by immunoSEQ multiplex PCR. The sample holds roughly 310,000 clones, 90% seen once. Sequences were obtained from PBMCs or T cells enriched from blood (not recorded which). These receptors all come from a man aged 55 to 70 who had recovered from COVID-19.

The chain uses TRBV10-3 and TRBJ1-1, with a tentative D call TRBD1 (6 bases). CDR1 and CDR2 (germline): ENHRY, SYGVKD. V lost 4 bases and J lost 6, with 18 bases in between. CDR3 length: 15 amino acids. The chain's CDR3 is CAISGQGGFGPEAFF. Written as DNA, the CDR3 is TGTGCCATCAGTGGACAAGGGGGTTTTGGACCTGAAGCTTTCTTT.

The gene calls are TRBV2 and TRBJ2-7, with 9 bases identical to TRBD1. This CDR3 is 15 amino acids long. Germline CDR1 is SNHLY and CDR2 is FYNNEI. V was pared by 6 bases and J by 5 bases, with 11 bases of the junction left unmatched. CDR3 nucleotide sequence: TGTGCCAGCAGCGCAATCCGGGACAGGGACCACGAGCAGTACTTC. It translates to CASSAIRDRDHEQYF.

The gene calls are TRBV27 and TRBJ1-5; 9 bases match TRBD1. Looked up from germline, CDR1 is MNHEY and CDR2 is SMNVEV (reference sequence). Trimming cost V 6 bases and J 4 bases; bases outside gene matches: 13. CDR3 size: 17 residues. CDR3 bases: TGTGCCAGCAGCCCCGGGACAGGGTCGGGGATAAATCAGCCCCAGCATTTT. This codes for CASSPGTGSGINQPQHF.

The rearrangement joins TRBV3-1 (or the pseudogene TRBV3-2) to TRBJ1-1; TRBD1 is a possible D gene (5 bases). The CDR3 length is 13 residues. The V gene lost 4 bases and the J gene lost 7 bases, with 13 bases spanning the gap. Per germline, CDR1 LGHDT and CDR2 YNNKEL (reference sequence). The CDR3 region has the DNA TGTGCCAGCAGCCCCCGCCAGGGTGGTGAAGCTTTCTTT. It translates to CASSPRQGGEAFF.

In nucleotides, the CDR3 is TGTGCCAGCAGTTCTCGATTTGAGGGAGCGTATGGCTACACCTTC. It specifies CASSSRFEGAYGYTF. This chain uses TRBV27 with TRBJ1-2; D ambiguous. The V gene lost 4 bases and the J gene lost 5 bases, with 17 bases spanning the gap. This CDR3 has 15 amino acids. The germline V gene has CDR1 MNHEY and CDR2 SMNVEV (reference sequence).

As regards this clone: Within the sample, other DNA sequences also encode this same CDR3. The chain recombines TRBV18 with TRBJ1-1; D is ambiguous. Germline loops: CDR1 KGHSH, CDR2 LQKENI. The CDR3 has 13 amino acids. V lost 3 bases and J lost 1, with 6 bases in between. The CDR3 DNA sequence: TGTGCCAGCTCACCGAGTTCGAACACTGAAGCTTTCTTT. Its protein product is CASSPSSNTEAFF.

The genes are TRBV6-5 and TRBJ1-3; no reliable D call. V dropped 6 bases and J dropped 4 bases, with 13 bases sitting between them. Germline V gene sequence: CDR1 MNHEY, CDR2 SVGAGI. CDR3 length: 14 amino acids. Here the CDR3 reads CASRRSVWGNTIYF. The CDR3 nucleotides are TGTGCCAGCAGGAGAAGTGTGTGGGGAAACACCATATATTTT.

This clone was counted many times. The gene calls are TRBV10-3 and TRBJ2-2; D might be TRBD1 (5 bases). From germline, CDR1 is ENHRY and CDR2 SYGVKD. Between the trimmed V and J ends, which lost 0 bases and 6 bases, there was a span of 11 bases. The CDR3 has 15 residues. CDR3 protein: CAISESPGYAGELFF. CDR3 nucleotides: TGTGCCATCAGTGAGTCACCAGGGTATGCCGGGGAGCTGTTTTTT.

This clone came up once. The chain is built from TRBV7-9 and TRBJ2-5, with D maybe TRBD2 (5 bases). Between the trimmed V and J ends, which lost 5 bases and 5 bases, there was a span of 24 bases. Germline CDR1 SEHNR, CDR2 FQNEAQ (reference sequence). The CDR3 is made up of 17 amino acids. CDR3 loop: CASSPWGRSGTGETQYF. CDR3 DNA sequence: TGTGCCAGCAGCCCCTGGGGTCGGTCAGGCACGGGGGAGACCCAGTACTTC.

This sequence joins TRBV12-5 and TRBJ2-7, with 9 positions matching TRBD1. The V gene's germline CDR1 is LGHNT and CDR2 FRNRAP. With V trimmed by 1 base and J by 6 bases, 10 bases remained unmatched. The CDR3 is 16 amino acids. CDR3: CASGLAQTGGRGEQYF. Written as DNA, the CDR3 is TGTGCTAGTGGTTTGGCCCAGACAGGGGGTCGTGGCGAGCAGTACTTC.

V and J are TRBV3-1 (or the pseudogene TRBV3-2) and TRBJ1-2; a weak D match, TRBD1 (6 bases). The CDR3 runs 15 residues. V was shortened by 1 base and J by 4 bases, with 13 bases between the two germline ends. Germline CDR1 is LGHDT and CDR2 is YNNKEL (reference sequence). The CDR3 region is CASSQGTARPYGYTF. CDR3 in DNA: TGTGCCAGCAGCCAAGGGACAGCCCGGCCCTATGGCTACACCTTC.